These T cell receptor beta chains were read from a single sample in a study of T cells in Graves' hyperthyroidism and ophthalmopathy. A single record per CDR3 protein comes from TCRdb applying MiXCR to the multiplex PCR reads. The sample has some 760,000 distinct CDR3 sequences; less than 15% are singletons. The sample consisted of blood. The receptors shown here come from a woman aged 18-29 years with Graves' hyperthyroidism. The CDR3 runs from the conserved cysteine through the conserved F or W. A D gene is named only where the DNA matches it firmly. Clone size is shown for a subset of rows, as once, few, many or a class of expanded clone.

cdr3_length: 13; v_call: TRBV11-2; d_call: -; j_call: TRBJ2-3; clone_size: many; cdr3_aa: CASSLVGLAAQYF; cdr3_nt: TGTGCCAGCAGCTTGGTTGGGCTAGCTGCGCAGTATTTT
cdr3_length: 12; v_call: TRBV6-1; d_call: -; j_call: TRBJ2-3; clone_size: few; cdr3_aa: CASRFPTDTQYF; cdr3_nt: TGTGCCAGCAGGTTCCCTACAGATACGCAGTATTTT
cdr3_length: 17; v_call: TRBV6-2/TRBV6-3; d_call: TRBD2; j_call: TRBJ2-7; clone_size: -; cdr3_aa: CASIRGTGTSGTYEQYF; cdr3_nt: TGTGCCAGCATTAGGGGTACCGGGACTAGCGGGACTTACGAGCAGTACTTC
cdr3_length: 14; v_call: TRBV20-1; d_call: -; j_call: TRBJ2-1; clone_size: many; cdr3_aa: CSASNPVVYNEQFF; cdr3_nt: TGCAGTGCTAGCAACCCCGTGGTGTACAATGAGCAGTTCTTC
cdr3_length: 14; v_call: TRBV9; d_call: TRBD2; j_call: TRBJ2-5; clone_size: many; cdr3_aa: CASSETSGQETQYF; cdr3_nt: TGTGCCAGCAGCGAGACTAGCGGCCAAGAGACCCAGTACTTC
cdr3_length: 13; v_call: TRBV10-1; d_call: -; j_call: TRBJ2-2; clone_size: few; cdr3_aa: CASSEQVTGELFF; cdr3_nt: TGCGCCAGCAGTGAGCAAGTGACCGGGGAGCTGTTTTTT
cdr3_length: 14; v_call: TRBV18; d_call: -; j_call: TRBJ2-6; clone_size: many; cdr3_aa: CASSPFSGANVLTF; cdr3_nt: TGTGCCAGCTCACCATTCAGTGGGGCCAACGTCCTGACTTTC
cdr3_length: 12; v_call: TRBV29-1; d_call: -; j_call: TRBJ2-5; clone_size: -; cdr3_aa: CSVVKGSETQYF; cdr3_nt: TGCAGCGTTGTTAAGGGGTCGGAGACCCAGTACTTC
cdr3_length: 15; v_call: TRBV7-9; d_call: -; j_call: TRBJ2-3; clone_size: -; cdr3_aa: CASSPSTRSTDTQYF; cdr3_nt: TGTGCCAGCAGCCCTTCGACTAGGAGCACAGATACGCAGTATTTT
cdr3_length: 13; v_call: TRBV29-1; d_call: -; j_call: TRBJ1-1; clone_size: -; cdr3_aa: CSVGGGVVTEAFF; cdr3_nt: TGCAGCGTTGGGGGGGGGGTGGTCACTGAAGCTTTCTTT
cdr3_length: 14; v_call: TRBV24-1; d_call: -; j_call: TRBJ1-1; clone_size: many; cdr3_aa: CATSVGNPGAEAFF; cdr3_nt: TGTGCCACCAGTGTGGGCAATCCCGGCGCTGAAGCTTTCTTT
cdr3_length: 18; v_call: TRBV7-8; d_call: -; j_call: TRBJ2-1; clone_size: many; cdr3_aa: CASSPPGRGPESYNEQFF; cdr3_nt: TGTGCCAGCAGTCCCCCGGGCAGGGGCCCAGAGTCCTACAATGAGCAGTTCTTC
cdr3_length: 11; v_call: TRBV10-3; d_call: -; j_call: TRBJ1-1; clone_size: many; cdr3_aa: CAISEDTEAFF; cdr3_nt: TGTGCCATCAGTGAGGACACTGAAGCTTTCTTT
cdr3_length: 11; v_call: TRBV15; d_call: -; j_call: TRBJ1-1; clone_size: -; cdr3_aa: CATSEDGEAFF; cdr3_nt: TGTGCCACCAGTGAAGACGGGGAAGCTTTCTTT
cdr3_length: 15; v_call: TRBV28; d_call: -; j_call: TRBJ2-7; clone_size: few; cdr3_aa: CASIDRPRREYEQYF; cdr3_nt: TGTGCCAGCATTGATAGGCCTAGGAGGGAGTACGAGCAGTACTTC
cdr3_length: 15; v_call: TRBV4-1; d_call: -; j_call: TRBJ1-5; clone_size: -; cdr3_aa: CASSPLQSPNQPQHF; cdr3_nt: TGCGCCAGCAGCCCCTTACAGAGCCCCAATCAGCCCCAGCATTTT
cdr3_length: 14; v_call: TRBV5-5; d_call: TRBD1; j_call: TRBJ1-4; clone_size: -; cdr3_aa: CASSLDRVGGKLFF; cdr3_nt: TGTGCCAGCAGCTTAGACAGGGTGGGTGGAAAACTGTTTTTT
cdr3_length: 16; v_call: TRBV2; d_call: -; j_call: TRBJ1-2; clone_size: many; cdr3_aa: CASTRASQGANYGYTF; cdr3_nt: TGTGCCAGCACTAGGGCTTCACAAGGAGCTAACTATGGCTACACCTTC
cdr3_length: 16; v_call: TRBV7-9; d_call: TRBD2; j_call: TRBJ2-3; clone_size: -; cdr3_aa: CASSLTSGRATNTQYF; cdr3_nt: TGTGCCAGCAGCTTGACTAGCGGGAGGGCCACAAATACGCAGTATTTT
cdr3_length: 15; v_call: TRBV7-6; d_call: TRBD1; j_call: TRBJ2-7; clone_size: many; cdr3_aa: CASSPRQGLFHEQYF; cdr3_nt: TGTGCCAGCAGCCCCCGACAGGGTCTTTTCCACGAGCAGTACTTC
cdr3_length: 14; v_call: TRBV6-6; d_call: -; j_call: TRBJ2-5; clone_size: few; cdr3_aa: CASSYSGSQETQYF; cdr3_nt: TGTGCCAGCAGTTACTCGGGCTCCCAAGAGACCCAGTACTTC
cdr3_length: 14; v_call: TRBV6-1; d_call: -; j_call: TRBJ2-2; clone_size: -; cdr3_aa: CASSITPNTGELFF; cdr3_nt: TGTGCCAGTAGTATAACCCCGAACACCGGGGAGCTGTTTTTT
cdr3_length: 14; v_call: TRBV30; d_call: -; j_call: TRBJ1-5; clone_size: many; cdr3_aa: CAWSLDTTISPQHF; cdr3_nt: TGTGCCTGGAGTCTTGACACCACTATCTCCCCCCAGCATTTT
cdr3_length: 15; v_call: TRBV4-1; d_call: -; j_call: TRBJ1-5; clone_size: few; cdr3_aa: CASSQAGDGRQPQHF; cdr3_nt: TGCGCCAGCAGCCAAGCCGGCGACGGCAGGCAGCCCCAGCATTTT
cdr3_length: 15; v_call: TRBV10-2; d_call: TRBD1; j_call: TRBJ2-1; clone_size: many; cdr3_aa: CASRAGTGRYNEQFF; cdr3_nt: TGCGCCAGCAGAGCCGGGACAGGGCGCTACAATGAGCAGTTCTTC
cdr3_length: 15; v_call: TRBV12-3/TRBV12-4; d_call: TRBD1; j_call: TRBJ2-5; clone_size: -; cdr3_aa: CASRTGTGVLETQYF; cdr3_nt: TGTGCCAGCAGAACCGGGACAGGGGTTTTGGAGACCCAGTACTTC
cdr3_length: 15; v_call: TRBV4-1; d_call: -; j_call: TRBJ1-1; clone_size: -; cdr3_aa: CASRGIGNQNTEAFF; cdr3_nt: TGCGCCAGCAGAGGTATTGGGAACCAGAACACTGAAGCTTTCTTT
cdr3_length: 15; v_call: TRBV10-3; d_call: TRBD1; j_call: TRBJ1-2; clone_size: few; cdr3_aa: CAISARDSANYGYTF; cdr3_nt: TGTGCCATCAGTGCCCGGGACAGCGCTAACTATGGCTACACCTTC
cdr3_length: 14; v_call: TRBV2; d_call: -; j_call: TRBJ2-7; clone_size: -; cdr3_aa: CASSETRTSYEQYF; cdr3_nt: TGTGCCAGCAGTGAAACCAGGACCTCCTACGAGCAGTACTTC
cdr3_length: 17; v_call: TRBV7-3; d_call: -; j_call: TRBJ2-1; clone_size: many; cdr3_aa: CASSLRVGSGAYNEQFF; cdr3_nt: TGTGCCAGCAGCTTAAGAGTCGGGAGCGGAGCCTACAATGAGCAGTTCTTC
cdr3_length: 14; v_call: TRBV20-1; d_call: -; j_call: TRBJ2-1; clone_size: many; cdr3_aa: CSLNPGQRYNEQFF; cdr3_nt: TGCAGTCTTAACCCCGGCCAACGATACAATGAGCAGTTCTTC
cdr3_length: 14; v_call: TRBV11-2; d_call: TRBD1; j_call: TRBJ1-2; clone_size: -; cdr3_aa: CASSLDRTGGFYTF; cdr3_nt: TGTGCCAGCAGCTTAGATAGGACAGGGGGCTTCTACACCTTC
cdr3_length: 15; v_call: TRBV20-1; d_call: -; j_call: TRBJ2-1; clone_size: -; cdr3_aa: CSASILPGSYNEQFF; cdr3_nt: TGCAGTGCTAGTATCTTGCCAGGGTCCTACAATGAGCAGTTCTTC
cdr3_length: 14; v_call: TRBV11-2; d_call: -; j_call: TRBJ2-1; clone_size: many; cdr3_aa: CASSPGGRGNEQFF; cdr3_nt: TGTGCCAGCAGCCCAGGTGGTAGGGGGAATGAGCAGTTCTTC
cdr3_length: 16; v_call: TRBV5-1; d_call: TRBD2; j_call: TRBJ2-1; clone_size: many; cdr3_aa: CATRPLAAGMVNEQFF; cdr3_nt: TGCGCCACCAGGCCCTTGGCAGCGGGGATGGTAAATGAGCAGTTCTTC
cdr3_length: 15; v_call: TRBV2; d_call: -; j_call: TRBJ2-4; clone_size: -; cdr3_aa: CASRTDRGAKNIQYF; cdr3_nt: TGTGCCAGCAGAACGGACCGGGGGGCCAAGAACATTCAGTACTTC
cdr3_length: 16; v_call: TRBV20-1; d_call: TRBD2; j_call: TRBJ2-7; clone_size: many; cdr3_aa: CSARASPSGVSYEQYF; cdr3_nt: TGCAGTGCTAGGGCCTCCCCTAGCGGGGTCTCCTACGAGCAGTACTTC
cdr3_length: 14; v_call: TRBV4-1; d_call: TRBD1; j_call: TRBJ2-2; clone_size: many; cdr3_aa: CASMAGQGRGELFF; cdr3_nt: TGCGCCAGCATGGCGGGACAGGGACGGGGGGAGCTGTTTTTT
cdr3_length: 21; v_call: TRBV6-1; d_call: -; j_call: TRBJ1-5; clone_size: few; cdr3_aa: CASSDGDRFLSRTPSNQPQHF; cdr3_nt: TGTGCCAGCAGTGATGGGGACCGCTTTTTATCCAGAACTCCTAGCAATCAGCCCCAGCATTTT
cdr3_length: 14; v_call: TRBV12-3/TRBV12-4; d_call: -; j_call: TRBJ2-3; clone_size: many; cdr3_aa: CASKLARRADTQYF; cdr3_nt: TGTGCCAGCAAACTGGCCCGAAGGGCAGATACGCAGTATTTT
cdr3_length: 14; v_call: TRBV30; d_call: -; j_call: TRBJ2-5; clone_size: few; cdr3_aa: CAWSSDLVAETQYF; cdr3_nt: TGTGCCTGGAGTAGCGACTTGGTGGCAGAGACCCAGTACTTC